Listed below are T cell receptor beta chains from one sample, sequenced in a study of cytotoxic CD8 clonotypes in ibrutinib-treated CLL. The assay was immunoSEQ multiplex PCR, and TCRdb's table has in-frame clones only and misses some. Among some 140,000 clones listed, roughly three quarters were seen once. Source: PBMCs, taken after 12 months of ibrutinib treatment. These TCRs come from a human donor with chronic lymphocytic leukemia. The CDR3 runs from the conserved cysteine through the conserved F or W. The D gene is left open where the match is weak. The size entry is marked missing in some rows and otherwise reads once, few, many or a size class.

V gene	clone size	D gene	J gene	CDR3 protein	CDR3 DNA
TRBV4-3	NA	NA	TRBJ2-7	CASSRQGVSDYEQYF	TGCGCCAGCAGTAGACAAGGAGTAAGCGACTACGAGCAGTACTTC
TRBV10-1	once	NA	TRBJ2-3	CASSEPGVSTDTQYF	TGCGCCAGCAGTGAGCCGGGGGTTAGCACAGATACGCAGTATTTT
TRBV14	few	NA	TRBJ1-1	CASSQTQGFTEAFF	TGTGCCAGCAGCCAAACACAGGGATTCACTGAAGCTTTCTTT
TRBV2	NA	NA	TRBJ2-1	CASSGFHEQFF	TGTGCCAGCAGTGGGTTTCATGAGCAGTTCTTC
TRBV6-5	NA	TRBD2	TRBJ2-7	CASTPPAGEREQYF	TGTGCCAGCACCCCCCCCGCGGGAGAACGCGAGCAGTACTTC
TRBV5-4	NA	NA	TRBJ1-2	CASSLTLRGGYTF	TGTGCCAGCAGCTTGACCCTCAGGGGTGGCTACACCTTC
TRBV2	NA	TRBD1	TRBJ1-5	CASSWDRTYQPQHF	TGTGCCAGCAGTTGGGACAGGACCTATCAGCCCCAGCATTTT
TRBV7-9	once	NA	TRBJ2-7	CASSLVWADSYEQYF	TGTGCCAGCAGCTTAGTGTGGGCTGATTCCTACGAGCAGTACTTC
TRBV15	NA	NA	TRBJ1-5	CATSLSSNQPQHF	TGTGCCACCAGCCTGTCGAGCAATCAGCCCCAGCATTTT
TRBV21-1	NA	NA	TRBJ2-7	CASSKGEQGRGEQYF	TGTGCCAGCAGCAAAGGGGAACAGGGGAGAGGCGAGCAGTACTTC
TRBV4-2	once	NA	TRBJ1-5	CASSQVPSSGLRNQPQHF	TGTGCCAGCAGCCAAGTTCCCTCCTCAGGGTTGCGCAATCAGCCCCAGCATTTT
TRBV13	once	TRBD1	TRBJ2-7	CASSTRTGGIWEQYF	TGTGCCAGCAGCACCCGGACAGGGGGCATTTGGGAGCAGTACTTC
TRBV9	NA	NA	TRBJ1-3	CASSVGGRLPGNTIYF	TGTGCCAGCAGCGTAGGGGGACGACTACCTGGAAACACCATATATTTT
TRBV7-2	NA	NA	TRBJ2-7	CASSLGGALGVEQYF	TGTGCCAGCAGCTTAGGAGGGGCCCTAGGGGTCGAGCAGTACTTC
TRBV9	NA	TRBD2	TRBJ2-7	CASSAGLAASYEQYF	TGTGCCAGCAGCGCAGGACTAGCGGCCTCCTACGAGCAGTACTTC
TRBV7-2	NA	NA	TRBJ2-3	CASSLVDDTQYF	TGTGCCAGCAGCTTAGTGGATGATACGCAGTATTTT
TRBV5-1	NA	NA	TRBJ2-1	CASRDSNNEQFF	TGCGCCAGCCGGGACTCAAACAATGAGCAGTTCTTC
TRBV7-8	NA	NA	TRBJ2-7	CASSDGPGLEQYF	TGTGCCAGCAGCGACGGACCCGGGCTCGAGCAGTACTTC
TRBV28	NA	NA	TRBJ2-5	CASSVRSVQETQYF	TGTGCCAGCAGCGTTAGAAGCGTACAAGAGACCCAGTACTTC
TRBV29-1	NA	NA	TRBJ2-5	CSVEGWETQYF	TGCAGCGTTGAGGGGTGGGAGACCCAGTACTTC
TRBV4-3	NA	TRBD2	TRBJ2-1	CASSQDMGTSSYNEQFF	TGCGCCAGCAGCCAAGATATGGGGACTAGCTCATACAATGAGCAGTTCTTC
TRBV15	NA	NA	TRBJ2-5	CATSRLGTSWVGETQYF	TGTGCCACCAGCAGATTGGGTACTAGTTGGGTCGGAGAGACCCAGTACTTC
TRBV6-6	NA	NA	TRBJ1-5	CASSYVMDSGNQPQHF	TGTGCCAGCAGTTACGTAATGGATTCTGGCAATCAGCCCCAGCATTTT
TRBV9	few	NA	TRBJ1-2	CASSEGGQPVYGYTF	TGTGCCAGCAGCGAGGGGGGACAACCAGTCTATGGCTACACCTTC
TRBV15	NA	NA	TRBJ2-1	CATSRVPRESSYNEQFF	TGTGCCACCAGCAGAGTCCCCAGGGAGAGCTCCTACAATGAGCAGTTCTTC
TRBV5-1	once	NA	TRBJ2-5	CASSLGQLDGTQYF	TGCGCCAGCAGCTTAGGCCAGCTTGATGGGACCCAGTACTTC
TRBV6-6	NA	NA	TRBJ2-1	CASSKTRPLNEQFF	TGTGCCAGCAGTAAGACTAGGCCCCTTAATGAGCAGTTCTTC
TRBV28	NA	NA	TRBJ2-3	CASSLWLSSTDTQYF	TGTGCCAGCAGTTTATGGCTCAGTAGCACAGATACGCAGTATTTT
TRBV4-1	NA	TRBD2	TRBJ2-7	CASSQDSASGGYREQYF	TGCGCCAGCAGCCAAGATTCGGCTAGCGGGGGGTATAGGGAGCAGTACTTC
TRBV7-2	once	NA	TRBJ1-1	CASSLVTGVNTEAFF	TGTGCCAGCAGCTTAGTTACAGGCGTGAACACTGAAGCTTTCTTT
TRBV14	once	TRBD2	TRBJ2-1	CASSPTSGIGDEQFF	TGTGCCAGCAGCCCGACTAGCGGGATTGGCGATGAGCAGTTCTTC
TRBV13	NA	NA	TRBJ2-2	CASSTNSEGTGELFF	TGTGCCAGCAGCACCAACTCCGAGGGGACCGGGGAGCTGTTTTTT
TRBV7-2	NA	NA	TRBJ2-7	CASSLATYEQYF	TGTGCCAGCAGCTTAGCGACCTACGAGCAGTACTTC
TRBV28	NA	NA	TRBJ2-7	CASSLGTLKYEQYF	TGTGCCAGCAGTCTCGGGACGCTTAAGTACGAGCAGTACTTC
TRBV5-6	NA	TRBD2	TRBJ2-3	CASSSPGLPDTQYF	TGTGCCAGCAGCTCCCCGGGACTACCAGATACGCAGTATTTT
TRBV18	NA	TRBD1	TRBJ1-2	CASSPDLRGLGGYTF	TGTGCCAGCTCACCAGATTTGAGGGGGCTCGGAGGCTACACCTTC
TRBV2	NA	NA	TRBJ1-1	CASSDVGYTEAFF	TGTGCCAGCAGTGACGTAGGGTACACTGAAGCTTTCTTT
TRBV2	NA	TRBD1	TRBJ2-2	CASSKDRVIAGELFF	TGTGCCAGCAGCAAGGACAGGGTCATTGCCGGGGAGCTGTTTTTT
TRBV28	NA	NA	TRBJ2-5	CASSTTEAGETQYF	TGTGCCAGCAGTACGACAGAGGCTGGGGAGACCCAGTACTTC
TRBV25-1	once	NA	TRBJ2-5	CASSETGRGETQYF	TGTGCCAGCAGTGAAACGGGAAGGGGAGAGACCCAGTACTTC
TRBV6-1	NA	NA	TRBJ2-5	CASSVVGLQTQYF	TGTGCCAGCAGTGTCGTGGGTTTGCAGACCCAGTACTTC
TRBV7-6	NA	TRBD1	TRBJ2-5	CASSLPRQGGGTQYF	TGTGCCAGCAGCTTACCCCGACAGGGTGGGGGGACCCAGTACTTC
TRBV19	NA	NA	TRBJ2-7	CASSLTRETNEQYF	TGTGCCAGTAGTCTAACCCGGGAGACAAACGAGCAGTACTTC
TRBV5-4	few	NA	TRBJ2-1	CASSSYGRVYNEQFF	TGTGCCAGCAGCTCCTACGGCCGGGTTTACAATGAGCAGTTCTTC
TRBV19	few	NA	TRBJ1-2	CASSISFRGDYGYTF	TGTGCCAGTAGTATATCCTTTCGGGGGGATTATGGCTACACCTTC
TRBV5-1	NA	NA	TRBJ2-5	CASSNLRSATNQETQYF	TGCGCCAGCAGCAACCTCCGGTCGGCCACAAACCAAGAGACCCAGTACTTC
TRBV6-4	NA	NA	TRBJ1-1	CASSSTSFTEAFF	TGTGCCAGCAGTTCGACTAGTTTCACTGAAGCTTTCTTT
TRBV6-1	NA	NA	TRBJ2-3	CASSLNADTQYF	TGTGCCAGCAGTCTCAATGCAGATACGCAGTATTTT
TRBV27	once	NA	TRBJ2-4	CASSYGGRNIQYF	TGTGCCAGCAGTTACGGGGGTAGGAACATTCAGTACTTC
TRBV5-1	NA	TRBD2	TRBJ2-3	CASSPRTSGSADTQYF	TGCGCCAGCAGCCCCAGGACTAGCGGGAGTGCAGATACGCAGTATTTT
TRBV27	NA	NA	TRBJ1-4	CASSPSRGPGKLFF	TGTGCCAGCAGTCCCTCTCGGGGGCCGGGAAAACTGTTTTTT